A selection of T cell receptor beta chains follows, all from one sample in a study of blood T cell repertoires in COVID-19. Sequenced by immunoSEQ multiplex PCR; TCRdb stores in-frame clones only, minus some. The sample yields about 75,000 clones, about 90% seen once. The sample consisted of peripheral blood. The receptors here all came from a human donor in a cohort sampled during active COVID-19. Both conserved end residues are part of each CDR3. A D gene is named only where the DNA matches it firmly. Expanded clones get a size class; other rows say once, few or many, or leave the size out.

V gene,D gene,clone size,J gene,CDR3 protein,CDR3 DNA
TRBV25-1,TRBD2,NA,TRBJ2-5,CASGRLAGGTGGETQYF,TGTGCCAGCGGACGACTAGCGGGAGGGACGGGTGGCGAGACCCAGTACTTC
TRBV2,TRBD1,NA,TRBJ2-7,CAQGQSSYEQYF,TGTGCCCAGGGACAGAGCTCCTACGAGCAGTACTTC
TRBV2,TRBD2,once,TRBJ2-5,CASSEGGLAGRVAQYF,TGTGCCAGCAGTGAAGGGGGACTAGCGGGGAGAGTGGCCCAGTACTTC
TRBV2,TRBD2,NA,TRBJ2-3,CASSVLSSGTSGGATDTQYF,TGTGCCAGCAGTGTCCTTAGTTCCGGGACTAGCGGGGGGGCCACAGATACGCAGTATTTT
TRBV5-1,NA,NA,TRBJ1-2,CASSTVPNGYTF,TGCGCCAGCAGCACAGTCCCAAATGGCTACACCTTC
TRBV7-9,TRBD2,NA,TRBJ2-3,CAGRLAGADTQYF,TGTGCCGGACGACTAGCGGGAGCAGATACGCAGTATTTT
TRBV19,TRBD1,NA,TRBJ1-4,CASSTQGAGEKLFF,TGTGCCAGTAGTACACAGGGGGCAGGGGAAAAACTGTTTTTT
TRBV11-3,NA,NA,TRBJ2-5,CASSLDRQETQYF,TGTGCCAGCAGCCTCGACAGGCAAGAGACCCAGTACTTC
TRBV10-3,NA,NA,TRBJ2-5,CAISTEGSAQETQYF,TGTGCCATCAGTACGGAGGGTTCCGCACAAGAGACCCAGTACTTC
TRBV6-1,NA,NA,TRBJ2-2,CASSELLAGAGELFF,TGTGCCAGCAGTGAATTACTAGCTGGGGCCGGGGAGCTGTTTTTT
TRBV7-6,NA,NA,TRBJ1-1,CASSLQGWVTEAFF,TGTGCCAGCAGCTTACAGGGATGGGTCACTGAAGCTTTCTTT
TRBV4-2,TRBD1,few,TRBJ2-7,CASSDRDRLNYEQYF,TGTGCCAGCAGCGACCGGGACAGACTTAACTACGAGCAGTACTTC
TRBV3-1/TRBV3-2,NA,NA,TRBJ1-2,CASSQGGSHYGYTF,TGTGCCAGCAGCCAAGGGGGCAGTCACTATGGCTACACCTTC
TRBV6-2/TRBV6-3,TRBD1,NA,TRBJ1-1,CASSPRDRGRETNTEAFF,TGTGCCAGCAGTCCCCGGGACAGGGGCCGAGAGACGAACACTGAAGCTTTCTTT
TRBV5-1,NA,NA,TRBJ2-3,CASSPRLDRKNTQYF,TGCGCCAGCAGCCCCAGACTGGATAGGAAAAATACGCAGTATTTT
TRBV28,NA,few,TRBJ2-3,CASSLEESDTQYF,TGTGCCAGCAGTTTAGAGGAGTCAGATACGCAGTATTTT
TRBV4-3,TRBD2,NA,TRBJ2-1,CASSQDYGTRAYNEQFF,TGCGCCAGCAGCCAAGATTATGGGACTAGGGCCTACAATGAGCAGTTCTTC
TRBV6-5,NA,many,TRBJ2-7,CASFWTEYEQYF,TGTGCCAGCTTTTGGACAGAGTACGAGCAGTACTTC
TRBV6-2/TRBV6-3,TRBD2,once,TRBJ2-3,CASRPSGRSDTQYF,TGTGCCAGCAGACCTAGCGGGAGGTCAGATACGCAGTATTTT
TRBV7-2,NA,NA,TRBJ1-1,CASSFYTGGANTEAFF,TGTGCCAGCAGCTTTTATACCGGGGGGGCGAACACTGAAGCTTTCTTT
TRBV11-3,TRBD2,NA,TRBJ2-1,CASSAGDLISYNEQFF,TGTGCCAGCAGTGCGGGAGACCTAATCTCCTACAATGAGCAGTTCTTC
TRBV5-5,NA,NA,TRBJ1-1,CASSFRSGGTEAFF,TGTGCCAGCTCGTTCAGATCGGGGGGCACTGAAGCTTTCTTT
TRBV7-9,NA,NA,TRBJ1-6,CASRLETGVGSPLHF,TGTGCCAGCAGGTTGGAGACTGGAGTTGGTTCACCCCTCCACTTT